Each of the 29 T cell receptor beta chains below was sequenced from the same sample in a study of shared clonotypes between healthy human individuals. TCRdb's copy holds only in-frame clones and misses some; the assay was immunoSEQ multiplex PCR. The sample includes a few million clones, 85% to 95% seen only once; the top ten take 0.39%. Sequenced input: naive CD4+ T cells from PBMCs. As to subset: CD45RA+ positively selected. The receptors shown here come from a man younger than 30 in good health. Some clones in this sample may be carry-over from other donors' samples.

This chain connects TRBV6-1 to TRBJ2-3, with a tentative D call TRBD1 (6 bases). V was cut by 4 bases and J by 2 bases, with 16 bases left in between. The germline CDR1 and CDR2 sequences are MNHNS and SASEGT. CDR3 length: 16 amino acids. The CDR3: CASSGQETGYTDTQYF. CDR3 DNA: TGTGCCAGCAGTGGTCAAGAAACAGGGTACACAGATACGCAGTATTTT.

On this clone: Different DNA sequences within this sample yield the same CDR3. The V call is TRBV9, the J call TRBJ1-2; D unresolved. Germline CDR1 is SGDLS and CDR2 is YYNGEE. V shed 0 bases and J shed 3 bases, with 6 bases lying between them. The CDR3 sequence is 13 residues long. The CDR3 loop is CASSVGRDYGYTF. CDR3 bases: TGTGCCAGCAGCGTAGGCCGAGACTATGGCTACACCTTC.

The genes are TRBV5-4 and TRBJ2-1; 9 bases fit TRBD1. Germline CDR1 SGHNT, CDR2 YYREEE (reference sequence). Trimming removed 4 bases from V and 7 bases from J; junction bases left unmatched: 3. CDR3 length: 13 residues. The CDR3 region is CASSRGQGNEQFF. The CDR3 DNA sequence: TGTGCCAGCAGCCGGGGACAGGGTAATGAGCAGTTCTTC.

CDR3 loop: CASSSQEYPGPSGNTIYF. The DNA of the CDR3 is TGTGCCAGCAGTTCCCAAGAATACCCAGGGCCTTCTGGAAACACCATATATTTT. The V and J genes are TRBV28 and TRBJ1-3; tentatively, D is TRBD1 (5 bases). Germline V gene lookup returns CDR1 MDHEN and CDR2 SYDVKM. The CDR3 sequence is 18 residues long. V was pared by 4 bases and J by 1 base, with 20 bases between.

This rearrangement joins TRBV18 to TRBJ2-7; D perhaps matches TRBD1 (5 bases). CDR1 and CDR2 (germline): KGHSH, LQKENI. Trimming removed 4 bases from V and 2 bases from J, with 9 bases in between. The CDR3 contains 13 residues. The CDR3 coding sequence is TGTGCCAGCTCACATGACAGAACCTACGAGCAGTACTTC. The encoded protein is CASSHDRTYEQYF.

The J gene is TRBJ2-1, the V gene TRBV27, with 11 bases aligning to TRBD2. Germline V gene lookup returns CDR1 MNHEY and CDR2 SMNVEV (reference sequence). Trimming at V came to 8 bases and at J to 10 bases, leaving 19 bases not matched to a gene. The CDR3 loop spans 17 amino acids. CDR3 sequence: CASCPGLAEDAIKEQFF. The CDR3 coding sequence is TGTGCCAGCTGCCCGGGACTAGCGGAAGACGCAATCAAGGAGCAGTTCTTC.

This clone has just one count. V and J are TRBV6-5 and TRBJ2-7, with 7 bases identical to TRBD1. This CDR3 has 15 amino acids. Germline lookup yields CDR1 MNHEY and CDR2 SVGAGI. Trimming removed 5 bases from V and 2 bases from J; junction bases left unmatched: 9. The CDR3: CASSREQGNTYEQYF. CDR3 DNA: TGTGCCAGCAGTCGGGAACAGGGGAATACCTACGAGCAGTACTTC.

With regard to this clone: This specimen includes other DNA sequences encoding the same CDR3. The rearrangement joins TRBV28 to TRBJ2-4; no clear D. Germline values: CDR1 MDHEN, CDR2 SYDVKM. The CDR3 totals 12 residues. With 3 bases removed from V and 3 bases from J, the gap between germline ends came to 3 bases. CDR3 nucleotide sequence: TGTGCCAGCAGTTTGGACAAAAACATTCAGTACTTC. Translating it yields CASSLDKNIQYF. Filled out from reference TRBV28 and TRBJ2-4, the complete variable domain reads DVKVTQSSRYLVKRTGEKVFLECVQDMDHENMFWYRQDPGLGLRLIYFSYDVKMKEKGDIPEGYSVSREKKERFSLILESASTNQTSMYLCASSLDKNIQYFGAGTRLSVL.

This sequence joins TRBV6-1 and TRBJ2-5, with TRBD2 as a possible D gene (5 bases). There are 14 residues in the CDR3. Germline CDR1 and CDR2: MNHNS and SASEGT. Trimming removed 6 bases from V and 1 base from J, with 12 bases in between. This chain's CDR3 is CASRKEELQETQYF. CDR3 bases: TGTGCCAGCAGGAAGGAGGAACTCCAAGAGACCCAGTACTTC.

Turning to this clone: The sample has other DNA sequences that encode this CDR3 too. This chain uses TRBV5-1 with TRBJ2-3, with TRBD2 identical over 10 bases. From germline, CDR1 is SGHRS and CDR2 YFSETQ. Germline trimming cut 0 bases from V and 4 bases from J; bases unmatched to any gene: 2. The CDR3 runs to 15 residues. The CDR3 DNA reads as TGCGCCAGCAGCTTGGGGCTAGCGGGAGCAGATACGCAGTATTTT. Translating gives CASSLGLAGADTQYF.

J is TRBJ2-7 and V is TRBV7-6, with 9 nucleotides matching TRBD2. This CDR3 has 16 residues. CDR1 SGHVS and CDR2 FNYEAQ come from the germline V gene. Unmatched junction bases numbered 6, after V lost 3 bases and J lost 0 bases. CDR3 sequence reads: CASSFRLAESSYEQYF. CDR3 nucleotides: TGTGCCAGCAGCTTCAGACTAGCGGAGAGCTCCTACGAGCAGTACTTC.

The count of this clone is one. The rearrangement uses TRBV18 and TRBJ2-7; the D gene is possibly TRBD1 (5 bases). Germline assignment: CDR1 KGHSH and CDR2 LQKENI. The V and J ends lost 6 bases and 9 bases respectively, with 15 bases between them. This CDR3 spans 12 amino acids. CDR3 sequence (DNA): TGTGCCAGCTCCCCCGGTTCCCAGGGGCAGTACTTC. Translation: CASSPGSQGQYF.

In its sample, this clone was seen once. The V call is TRBV5-1, the J call TRBJ1-4, with D tentatively TRBD1 (5 bases). Germline lookup yields CDR1 SGHRS and CDR2 YFSETQ. CDR3 length: 17 residues. V lost 4 bases and J 0 bases, leaving 16 bases between the germline ends. The CDR3 coding sequence is TGCGCCAGCAGCGCCGACGGGGGGTGGACAACTAATGAAAAACTGTTTTTT. This codes for CASSADGGWTTNEKLFF.

The gene calls are TRBV28 and TRBJ2-3, with 10 bases lining up with TRBD1. V shed 6 bases, J shed 3 bases, and the junction held 18 bases outside the gene matches. The CDR3 totals 19 residues. Germline V gene data show CDR1 as MDHEN and CDR2 as SYDVKM. CDR3 sequence (DNA): TGTGCCAGCAGCCCAAAGGGGGGACAGGGGCGAGGTAGAACAGATACGCAGTATTTT. It codes for CASSPKGGQGRGRTDTQYF.

V and J are TRBV7-2 and TRBJ2-1; no reliable D call. Germline V gives CDR1 SGHTA, CDR2 FQGNSA. This CDR3 has 13 residues. Trimming removed 3 bases from V and 10 bases from J, with 13 bases in between. CDR3 in DNA: TGTGCCAGCAGCTTGTTAATCTTTCAGGAGCAGTTCTTC. Amino acid sequence: CASSLLIFQEQFF.

As to this clone: One end of the junction does not line up with germline, which may come from a read error. The genes are TRBV5-6 and TRBJ2-3; the match to TRBD1 covers 10 bases. There are 12 residues in the CDR3. Looked up from germline, CDR1 is SGHDT and CDR2 is YYEEEE. CDR3 amino acids: CASSLSGTGVRF. The CDR3 DNA sequence: TGTGCCAGCAGCTTAAGCGGGACAGGGGTCCGATTT.

This chain connects TRBV9 to TRBJ1-5; D is unclear. Germline V gives CDR1 SGDLS, CDR2 YYNGEE. The CDR3 sequence is 13 residues long. With 5 bases removed from V and 2 bases from J, the gap between germline ends came to 8 bases. The CDR3 reads CASSGEGNQPQHF. CDR3 nucleotides: TGTGCCAGCAGTGGGGAAGGCAATCAGCCCCAGCATTTT.

The chain recombines TRBV15 with TRBJ1-1; tentatively, D is TRBD1 (6 bases). The V end lost 1 base, the J end lost 2 bases, and 8 bases lay between the germline ends. The CDR3 spans 14 residues. Germline V lookup: CDR1 LNHNV, CDR2 YYDKDF (reference sequence). Here the CDR3 DNA reads TGTGCCACCAGCAGAGCAGGGGATAACACTGAAGCTTTCTTT. This codes for CATSRAGDNTEAFF.

J is TRBJ2-5 and V is TRBV2, with D perhaps TRBD2 (6 bases). Trimming left V 10 bases short and J 1 base short, with 10 bases between. Germline V gives CDR1 SNHLY, CDR2 FYNNEI. The CDR3 loop spans 12 amino acids. CDR3 sequence (DNA): TGTGCCACCCAGGAGGGCCAAGAGACCCAGTACTTC. As protein: CATQEGQETQYF.

This chain connects TRBV6-6 to TRBJ1-2, with D possibly being TRBD1 (5 bases). Trimming stripped 4 bases from V and 5 bases from J, with 14 bases between. In germline, CDR1 is MNHNY, CDR2 SVGAGI (reference sequence). This CDR3 is built from 14 residues. The CDR3 protein is CASSFFPGPYGYTF. The CDR3 region has the DNA TGTGCCAGCAGTTTCTTTCCGGGACCATATGGCTACACCTTC.

In this sample, this clone turned up once. The chain combines TRBV7-7 with TRBJ2-7; 8 bases match TRBD2. Germline CDR1 reads SSHAT; CDR2 reads FNYEAQ (reference sequence). The trim removed 5 bases at V and 2 bases at J, leaving 17 bases unmatched. CDR3 size: 18 residues. CDR3 DNA sequence: TGTGCCAGCAGCCCCGAGAGTCCGGGGGGGGGACTAGCCTACGAGCAGTACTTC. Translation: CASSPESPGGGLAYEQYF.

The chain has TRBV19 and TRBJ1-2; D gene unclear. V gave up 3 bases and J gave up 4 bases, with 15 bases separating them. This CDR3 is 15 amino acids long. Germline CDR1 is LNHDA and CDR2 is SQIVND (reference sequence). The CDR3 sequence is CASSISPASLYGYTF. The CDR3 nucleotides read TGTGCCAGTAGTATTAGCCCGGCCAGCCTCTATGGCTACACCTTC.

The genes are TRBV4-1 and TRBJ2-7; 8 bases are a match to TRBD2. With V trimmed by 1 base and J by 3 bases, 5 bases remained unmatched. Germline values: CDR1 MGHRA, CDR2 YSYEKL. The CDR3 is 15 amino acids. CDR3 sequence reads: CASSQALAVYYEQYF. The DNA for the CDR3 is TGCGCCAGCAGCCAAGCACTAGCGGTCTACTACGAGCAGTACTTC.

The gene calls are TRBV15 and TRBJ2-5, with 7 bases matching TRBD1. Germline V gene data show CDR1 as LNHNV and CDR2 as YYDKDF (reference sequence). The CDR3 totals 14 residues. The trim removed 1 base at V and 1 base at J, leaving 0 bases unmatched. The CDR3 loop is CATSRGDSQETQYF. The DNA of the CDR3 is TGTGCCACCAGCAGAGGGGACAGCCAAGAGACCCAGTACTTC.

This sequence joins TRBV7-3 and TRBJ1-1; D uncertain. The germline gives CDR1 SGHTA, CDR2 FQGTGA. V lost 0 bases and J 4 bases, leaving 6 bases between the germline ends. CDR3 length: 13 residues. The CDR3 region is CASSLTVSTEAFF. In DNA form, the CDR3 reads TGTGCCAGCAGCTTAACGGTTTCCACTGAAGCTTTCTTT.

The chain has TRBV6-1 and TRBJ1-3, with D unresolved. The CDR3 sequence is 15 residues long. V shed 0 bases and J shed 2 bases, with 8 bases lying between them. Germline V gene sequence: CDR1 MNHNS, CDR2 SASEGT. The chain's CDR3 is CASSEAGLAGNTIYF. The CDR3, as DNA: TGTGCCAGCAGTGAAGCGGGATTGGCTGGAAACACCATATATTTT.

V usage is TRBV7-3 and J usage is TRBJ2-7; the D gene could be TRBD1 or TRBD2 (5 bases each). The CDR3 is 13 residues long. Deletions cut 5 bases from V and 3 bases from J, with 11 bases between. Germline lookup yields CDR1 SGHTA and CDR2 FQGTGA. The CDR3 is CASSPWDGYEQYF. The CDR3 nucleotides read TGTGCCAGCAGCCCCTGGGACGGCTACGAGCAGTACTTC.

The chain combines TRBV30 with TRBJ2-6; no reliable D call. The CDR3 spans 13 residues. V lost 8 bases to trimming and J lost 0 bases, with 8 bases between them. Per germline, CDR1 GTSNPN and CDR2 SVGIG (reference sequence). The CDR3 coding sequence is TGTGCCCAAACAAGCTCTGGGGCCAACGTCCTGACTTTC. As protein: CAQTSSGANVLTF.

This chain links TRBV10-3 with TRBJ2-4; the D gene could be TRBD1 or TRBD2 (6 bases each). Germline assignment: CDR1 ENHRY and CDR2 SYGVKD. The CDR3 consists of 12 residues. Between the trimmed V and J ends, which lost 6 bases and 11 bases, there was a span of 14 bases. The DNA of the CDR3 is TGTGCCATCAGCCAGGTCCGGGGGCTTCAGTACTTC. It encodes CAISQVRGLQYF.